The 25 T cell receptor beta chains given below trace back to one sample, sequenced in a study of blood T cell repertoires in COVID-19. The assay was immunoSEQ multiplex PCR, and TCRdb's table has in-frame clones only and misses some. Of a few hundred thousand clones in the sample, 89% are singletons; the top ten hold 2.9%. Sequencing was carried out using PBMCs or T cells enriched from blood (not recorded which). These receptors were taken from a woman in her fifties or sixties who had been exposed to COVID-19.

The J gene is TRBJ2-4, the V gene TRBV6-2 or TRBV6-3; 7 nucleotides line up with TRBD1. V shed 2 bases and J 7 bases; nucleotides not matched to a gene: 14. The CDR3 is 17 residues long. The germline gives CDR1 MNHEY, CDR2 SVGEGT. The CDR3, as DNA: TGTGCCAGCAGTTACGGGGGACAGCTGATGCCGGGGAACATTCAGTACTTC. As protein: CASSYGGQLMPGNIQYF.

CDR3 sequence reads: CASSLPGRDRPYSNQPQHF. The CDR3 nucleotides are TGTGCCAGCAGTTTGCCGGGTAGGGACAGACCCTATAGCAATCAGCCCCAGCATTTT. The J gene is TRBJ1-5, the V gene TRBV28; 7 bases match TRBD1. V shed 3 bases and J 0 bases; nucleotides not matched to a gene: 14. From germline, CDR1 is MDHEN and CDR2 SYDVKM. This CDR3 region has 19 residues.

The rearrangement uses TRBV27 and TRBJ1-1; tentative D call: TRBD1 (5 bases). This CDR3 spans 14 amino acids. Germline CDR1 is MNHEY and CDR2 is SMNVEV (reference sequence). The V and J ends lost 5 bases and 5 bases respectively, with 15 bases between them. For the CDR3, the DNA is TGTGCCAGCAGTCGTATTGGGGCGGGAACTGAAGCTTTCTTT. Its protein is CASSRIGAGTEAFF.

The chain recombines TRBV10-3 with TRBJ2-5; 13 bases are a match to TRBD2. There are 16 residues in the CDR3. V shed 8 bases, J shed 4 bases, and the junction held 10 bases outside the gene matches. Germline V lookup: CDR1 ENHRY, CDR2 SYGVKD. CDR3 sequence (DNA): TGTGCCATCGACGATACTAGCGGGGGGGCCCCAGAGACCCAGTACTTC. This translates into CAIDDTSGGAPETQYF.

The V call is TRBV4-1, the J call TRBJ1-6, with 7 bases fitting TRBD1. Germline V gene sequence: CDR1 MGHRA, CDR2 YSYEKL. This CDR3 comprises 16 residues. Trimming cost V 2 bases and J 7 bases; bases outside gene matches: 8. The CDR3 DNA reads TGCGCCAGCAGCCAATTCGGACAGGCAGCCAATTCACCCCTCCACTTT. Protein: CASSQFGQAANSPLHF.

This clone has only one observation. This rearrangement joins TRBV6-5 to TRBJ1-5, with TRBD1 identical over 11 bases. This CDR3 is 15 amino acids long. With V trimmed by 6 bases and J by 5 bases, 6 bases remained unmatched. CDR1 and CDR2 (germline): MNHEY, SVGAGI. CDR3 sequence: CASRGQGVIHQPQHF. The CDR3 coding sequence is TGTGCCAGCAGGGGACAGGGGGTGATTCATCAGCCCCAGCATTTT.

The J gene is TRBJ1-1, the V gene TRBV19; D is perhaps TRBD1 (5 bases). Deletions cut 7 bases from V and 5 bases from J, with 17 bases between. CDR3 length: 14 residues. Per the germline V gene, CDR1 is LNHDA and CDR2 is SQIVND (reference sequence). CDR3 sequence reads: CASTTWEGRTEAFF. CDR3 DNA: TGTGCCAGTACCACGTGGGAGGGGAGAACTGAAGCTTTCTTT.

The genes are TRBV3-1 (or the pseudogene TRBV3-2) and TRBJ1-2; D remains ambiguous. The CDR3 consists of 14 residues. Germline V lookup: CDR1 LGHDT, CDR2 YNNKEL (reference sequence). Trimming left V 0 bases short and J 1 base short, with 6 bases between. In nucleotides, the CDR3 is TGTGCCAGCAGCCAAGAGGCAGTTAACTATGGCTACACCTTC. The encoded protein is CASSQEAVNYGYTF.

The chain uses TRBV19 and TRBJ1-5; tentatively, D is TRBD1 (6 bases). The CDR3 is made up of 16 amino acids. V was pared by 0 bases and J by 3 bases, with 12 bases between. Germline CDR1 reads LNHDA; CDR2 reads SQIVND (reference sequence). CDR3 in DNA: TGTGCCAGTAGTATAGATCACAGGGAGATCAATCAGCCCCAGCATTTT. Protein sequence: CASSIDHREINQPQHF.

J is TRBJ1-2 and V is TRBV7-9; possible D gene TRBD1, 6 bases. CDR1 SEHNR and CDR2 FQNEAQ come from the germline V gene (reference sequence). This CDR3 region has 15 residues. The germline V and J ends were trimmed by 5 bases and 6 bases, with 19 bases remaining between them. The CDR3 region has the DNA TGTGCCAGCAGCAGCCCTGTGGGGGGGCAAGATGGCTACACCTTC. Its protein is CASSSPVGGQDGYTF.

The chain recombines TRBV9 with TRBJ1-3; no clear D gene. V was trimmed by 4 bases and J by 8 bases, leaving 16 bases between them. The germline V gene encodes CDR1 SGDLS and CDR2 YYNGEE. The CDR3 covers 14 residues. This chain's CDR3 is CASSRSLQTDTIYF. The CDR3 region has the DNA TGTGCCAGCAGCCGGAGCCTACAAACGGACACCATATATTTT.

The V and J genes are TRBV19 and TRBJ2-1; TRBD2 matches 13 bases. CDR3 size: 17 residues. Per germline, CDR1 LNHDA and CDR2 SQIVND (reference sequence). Trimming at V came to 4 bases and at J to 9 bases, leaving 12 bases not matched to a gene. CDR3 sequence: CASSNPMRLAGGSEQFF. For the CDR3, the DNA is TGTGCCAGTAGTAACCCCATGCGACTAGCGGGGGGTAGTGAGCAGTTCTTC. Looking up the rest from reference TRBV19 and TRBJ2-1 gives the full variable domain: DGGITQSPKYLFRKEGQNVTLSCEQNLNHDAMYWYRQDPGQGLRLIYYSQIVNDFQKGDIAEGYSVSREKKESFPLTVTSAQKNPTAFYLCASSNPMRLAGGSEQFFGPGTRLTVL.

This chain joins TRBV7-2 and TRBJ2-1; D may be TRBD2 (6 bases). V shed 3 bases and J shed 0 bases, with 9 bases lying between them. This CDR3 comprises 15 residues. Germline CDR1 SGHTA, CDR2 FQGNSA. In nucleotides, the CDR3 is TGTGCCAGCAGCTTCAACGGGGGCTCCTACAATGAGCAGTTCTTC. It translates to CASSFNGGSYNEQFF.

V usage is TRBV28 and J usage is TRBJ1-1; D is undetermined. Looked up from germline, CDR1 is MDHEN and CDR2 is SYDVKM. The CDR3 has 11 residues. The ends were cut back, 7 bases at V and 1 base at J, with 4 bases in the middle. DNA of the CDR3: TGTGCCAGCACTAGGAACACTGAAGCTTTCTTT. Amino acids: CASTRNTEAFF.

This chain links TRBV3-1 (or the pseudogene TRBV3-2) with TRBJ1-2; D may be TRBD1 (5 bases). Germline assignment: CDR1 LGHDT and CDR2 YNNKEL (reference sequence). The CDR3 totals 15 residues. V shed 1 base and J shed 2 bases, with 11 bases lying between them. The CDR3 loop is CASSQAFGANYGYTF. The CDR3 DNA sequence: TGTGCCAGCAGCCAAGCATTTGGGGCCAACTATGGCTACACCTTC.

CDR3 coding DNA: TGTGCCAGCCGTATGGGAGCGAACACTGAAGCTTTCTTT. This encodes CASRMGANTEAFF. The gene calls are TRBV2 and TRBJ1-1; D is undetermined. V was clipped by 8 bases and J by 1 base, with 11 bases between them. The CDR3 is 13 amino acids. The V gene's germline CDR1 is SNHLY and CDR2 FYNNEI.

This chain joins TRBV10-3 and TRBJ1-5; 7 nucleotides line up with TRBD1. The V segment lost 7 bases and the J segment 4 bases; nucleotides outside the gene matches: 7. CDR1 ENHRY and CDR2 SYGVKD come from the germline V gene. The CDR3 runs to 14 residues. CDR3 bases: TGTGCCATCACCCGGGACAGTTTAAATCAGCCCCAGCATTTT. Protein product: CAITRDSLNQPQHF.

This chain uses TRBV19 with TRBJ1-5; 8 bases agree with TRBD1. Germline V gives CDR1 LNHDA, CDR2 SQIVND (reference sequence). The CDR3 spans 17 residues. Trimming removed 8 bases from V and 6 bases from J; junction bases left unmatched: 18. CDR3 region: CASAQLGQGFSLQPQHF. The CDR3, as DNA: TGTGCCAGTGCACAATTAGGACAGGGATTCTCTCTTCAGCCCCAGCATTTT.

This chain connects TRBV7-9 to TRBJ1-2; perhaps TRBD1 as D (5 bases). CDR1 is SEHNR, CDR2 FQNEAQ, per germline (reference sequence). V lost 5 bases and J 4 bases, leaving 11 bases between the germline ends. This CDR3 spans 13 amino acids. The CDR3 DNA sequence: TGTGCCAGCAGCCCTCCGGGGGGCTATGGCTACACCTTC. Translating gives CASSPPGGYGYTF.

With regard to this clone: The sample has other DNA sequences that encode this CDR3 too. The chain couples TRBV15 to TRBJ2-7, with a tentative D call TRBD2 (5 bases). The CDR3 is 14 residues long. Germline V gene data show CDR1 as LNHNV and CDR2 as YYDKDF (reference sequence). V lost 0 bases and J lost 0, with 6 bases in between. The DNA for the CDR3 is TGTGCCACCAGCAGAGATCGGGGCTCCTACGAGCAGTACTTC. Protein sequence: CATSRDRGSYEQYF. Based on the CDR3 plus reference TRBV15 and TRBJ2-7, the full variable domain is DAMVIQNPRYQVTQFGKPVTLSCSQTLNHNVMYWYQQKSSQAPKLLFHYYDKDFNNEADTPDNFQSRRPNTSFCFLDIRSPGLGDTAMYLCATSRDRGSYEQYFGPGTRLTVT.

This clone was detected only once. The chain is built from TRBV19 and TRBJ2-3, with 8 bases matching TRBD2. The length of the CDR3 is 15 residues. Germline assignment: CDR1 LNHDA and CDR2 SQIVND (reference sequence). Losses at the gene ends were 5 bases for V and 4 bases for J; bases not matched to a gene: 8. CDR3 nucleotide sequence: TGTGCCAGTAGTCGAGGCGGGGGGCTTGCAGATACGCAGTATTTT. Protein sequence: CASSRGGGLADTQYF.

This rearrangement joins TRBV28 to TRBJ1-1; the D gene is possibly TRBD1 (5 bases). The CDR3 has 14 amino acids. Germline-derived CDR1 and CDR2 are MDHEN and SYDVKM. The V and J ends lost 6 bases and 4 bases respectively, with 15 bases between them. CDR3 in amino acids: CASSMAGRGTEAFF. The CDR3 DNA sequence: TGTGCCAGCAGCATGGCAGGGAGGGGCACTGAAGCTTTCTTT.

The rearrangement joins TRBV24-1 to TRBJ2-2; 7 bases map to TRBD1. Germline assignment: CDR1 KGHDR and CDR2 SFDVKD. There are 15 residues in the CDR3. V was pared by 5 bases and J by 0 bases, with 2 bases of the junction left unmatched. The CDR3 protein is CATSGDSSNTGELFF. The CDR3 coding sequence is TGTGCCACCAGTGGGGACAGCTCGAACACCGGGGAGCTGTTTTTT.

The rearrangement uses TRBV6-5 and TRBJ1-1, with a possible D match to TRBD1 (6 bases). The V and J ends lost 8 bases and 1 base respectively, with 14 bases between them. The CDR3 has 14 residues. From germline, CDR1 is MNHEY and CDR2 SVGAGI. The CDR3: CASSRGLSNTEAFF. In DNA, the CDR3 is TGTGCCAGCTCTAGGGGGTTATCGAACACTGAAGCTTTCTTT.

V gene TRBV10-3 combines with J gene TRBJ2-3, with 7 bases fitting TRBD2. This CDR3 has 13 residues. Losses at the gene ends were 11 bases for V and 1 base for J; bases not matched to a gene: 6. Per the germline V gene, CDR1 is ENHRY and CDR2 is SYGVKD. Here the CDR3 reads CALGLAGTDTQYF. The CDR3 DNA is TGTGCCCTGGGCCTAGCGGGCACAGATACGCAGTATTTT.